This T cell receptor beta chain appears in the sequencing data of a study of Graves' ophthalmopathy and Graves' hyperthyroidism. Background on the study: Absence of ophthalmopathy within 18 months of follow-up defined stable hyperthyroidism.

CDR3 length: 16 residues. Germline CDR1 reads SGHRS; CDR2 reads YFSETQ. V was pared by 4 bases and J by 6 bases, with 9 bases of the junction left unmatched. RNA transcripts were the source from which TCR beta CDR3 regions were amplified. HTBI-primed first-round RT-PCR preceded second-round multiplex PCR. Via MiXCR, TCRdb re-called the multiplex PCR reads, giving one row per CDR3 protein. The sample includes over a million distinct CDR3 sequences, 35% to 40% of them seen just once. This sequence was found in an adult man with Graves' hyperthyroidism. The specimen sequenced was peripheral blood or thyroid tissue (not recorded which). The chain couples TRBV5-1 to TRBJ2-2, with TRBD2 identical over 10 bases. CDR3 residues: CASSPTLAGVSGELFF. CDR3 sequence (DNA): TGCGCCAGCAGCCCTACCCTAGCGGGAGTTTCCGGGGAGCTGTTTTTT.